Presented here are 3 T cell receptor beta chains from one specimen sequenced in a study of cytomegalovirus exposure and HLA in healthy donors. PCR amplification relied on 60 Vbeta primers (plus 13 Jbeta primers). Method: immunoSEQ multiplex PCR; TCRdb's copy keeps in-frame clones and lacks some. This repertoire comprises roughly 190,000 clones; its ten largest clones make up roughly 6.7%. The specimen sequenced was PBMCs. The receptors shown here come from a man in his thirties or forties in good health and CMV-seronegative.

V usage is TRBV7-9 and J usage is TRBJ2-7, with a weak D call TRBD1 (6 bases). Germline assignment: CDR1 SEHNR and CDR2 FQNEAQ (reference sequence). V lost 3 bases, J lost 0 bases, and 6 bases lay in between. The CDR3 runs 13 residues. The chain's CDR3 is CASSFRGSYEQYF. The CDR3 coding sequence is TGTGCCAGCAGCTTCAGGGGCTCCTACGAGCAGTACTTC.

CDR3 sequence: CASSQDTRGTGYGYTF. DNA of the CDR3: TGTGCCAGCAGCCAAGATACCCGCGGGACAGGCTATGGCTACACCTTC. The chain uses TRBV14 and TRBJ1-2; 8 nucleotides match TRBD1. Germline trimming cut 0 bases from V and 4 bases from J; bases unmatched to any gene: 7. The CDR3 runs to 16 residues. The germline CDR1 and CDR2 sequences are SGHDN and FVKESK.

For the CDR3, the DNA is TGCGCCAGCAGCGCCCTCGGGGAGTCTTACAATGAGCAGTTCTTC. Its protein product is CASSALGESYNEQFF. V is TRBV5-1 and J is TRBJ2-1; D possibly corresponds to TRBD2 (5 bases). The germline V gene has CDR1 SGHRS and CDR2 YFSETQ. The CDR3 is 15 residues long. V was pared by 4 bases and J by 4 bases, with 15 bases between. Full variable domain (outside the CDR3, taken from reference TRBV5-1 and TRBJ2-1): KAGVTQTPRYLIKTRGQQVTLSCSPISGHRSVSWYQQTPGQGLQFLFEYFSETQRNKGNFPGRFSGRQFSNSRSEMNVSTLELGDSALYLCASSALGESYNEQFFGPGTRLTVL.